A single sample is the source of the 12 T cell receptor beta chains below, sequenced in a study of Graves' ophthalmopathy and Graves' hyperthyroidism. Amplification targeted the TCR beta CDR3 regions, with RNA transcripts as the source material. First-round RT-PCR relied on HTBI primers, and a second-round multiplex PCR came next. TCRdb redid the calling of the multiplex PCR reads with MiXCR, one entry per CDR3 protein. The sample contains 500,000 to 700,000 distinct CDR3 sequences, roughly 39% of which appear only once. Sequences were obtained from peripheral blood or thyroid tissue (not recorded which). Every receptor here comes from an adult man with Graves' hyperthyroidism.

V and J are TRBV15 and TRBJ2-7; TRBD2 matches at 8 bases. V dropped 0 bases and J dropped 5; count of bases not matched to a gene: 6. This CDR3 region has 15 residues. CDR1 is LNHNV and CDR2 is YYDKDF in the germline V gene (reference sequence). The CDR3 sequence: CATSRDLGSGNEQYF. The CDR3 nucleotides read TGTGCCACCAGCAGAGATCTGGGTAGCGGGAACGAGCAGTACTTC.

The V gene is TRBV7-9, the J gene TRBJ2-7; either TRBD1 or TRBD2 may fit D (5 bases each). The CDR3 sequence is 15 residues long. V dropped 5 bases and J dropped 7 bases, with 21 bases sitting between them. CDR1 and CDR2 from the germline V gene are SEHNR and FQNEAQ (reference sequence). The CDR3 here is CASSPTRGFIGEQYF. CDR3 bases: TGTGCCAGCAGCCCTACGAGGGGTTTTATTGGGGAGCAGTACTTC.

The chain recombines TRBV20-1 with TRBJ1-2; a possible D gene is TRBD1 (6 bases). Germline values: CDR1 DFQATT, CDR2 SNEGSKA (reference sequence). Trimming pared 5 bases from V and 5 bases from J, leaving 15 bases between. The CDR3 extends over 13 amino acids. The CDR3 reads CSAYGQLSYGYTF. The CDR3 nucleotides are TGCAGTGCTTATGGACAGTTGTCTTATGGCTACACCTTC.

CDR3: CSTGTSGSYEQYF. The CDR3 DNA reads TGCAGTACCGGGACTAGCGGCTCCTACGAGCAGTACTTC. The chain is built from TRBV29-1 and TRBJ2-7; TRBD2 matches 11 bases. The CDR3 is 13 residues long. CDR1 is SQVTM and CDR2 is ANQGSEA in the germline V gene.

This chain connects TRBV7-2 to TRBJ2-1; D is ambiguous. This CDR3 has 13 amino acids. Trimming removed 0 bases from V and 9 bases from J, with 9 bases in between. In germline, CDR1 is SGHTA, CDR2 FQGNSA. The CDR3 coding sequence is TGTGCCAGCAGCTTAGCCTCGGCAAGTGAGCAGTTCTTC. Protein sequence: CASSLASASEQFF.

This clonotype has a count of ten or more. The chain employs TRBV10-3 and TRBJ2-7; 8 nucleotides line up with TRBD1. The germline CDR1 and CDR2 sequences are ENHRY and SYGVKD. Trimming cost V 6 bases and J 4 bases; bases outside gene matches: 11. This CDR3 has 15 amino acids. Here the CDR3 DNA reads TGTGCCATCAGCTCGCCCGGGACAGGAGCGTACGAGCAGTACTTC. Residues: CAISSPGTGAYEQYF.

There are many counts of this clonotype. This chain links TRBV29-1 with TRBJ1-1; the D is unclear. V lost 5 bases and J 0 bases, leaving 7 bases between the germline ends. Per germline, CDR1 SQVTM and CDR2 ANQGSEA. The CDR3 is 12 residues long. The CDR3: CSVSRMNTEAFF. The CDR3 DNA reads TGCAGCGTTTCCAGGATGAACACTGAAGCTTTCTTT.

This clonotype was counted many times. The chain links TRBV7-2 to TRBJ2-7; the match to TRBD1 covers 7 bases. CDR1 and CDR2 (germline): SGHTA, FQGNSA. There are 15 residues in the CDR3. The V and J ends lost 4 bases and 0 bases, in that order; junction bases with no gene match: 6. CDR3 amino acids: CASSSRTGSSYEQYF. In DNA form, the CDR3 reads TGTGCCAGCAGCTCTCGGACAGGCAGCTCCTACGAGCAGTACTTC.

The rearrangement links TRBV9 to TRBJ1-2, with TRBD1 matching 9 bases. CDR1 and CDR2 from the germline V gene are SGDLS and YYNGEE. The V gene end was trimmed by 4 bases and the J gene end by 12 bases; junction bases not matched to a gene: 4. This CDR3 region has 11 residues. The CDR3 nucleotides are TGTGCCAGCAGCACGACAGGGGGGAACACCTTC. It codes for CASSTTGGNTF.

This clonotype came up many times. The chain couples TRBV19 to TRBJ2-2; 8 positions match TRBD2. The length of the CDR3 is 16 residues. Germline loops: CDR1 LNHDA, CDR2 SQIVND (reference sequence). V trimming: 3 bases; J trimming: 4 bases; junction bases outside the gene matches: 7. CDR3 amino acids: CASSMVGTRGTGELFF. The CDR3 bases are TGTGCCAGTAGTATGGTGGGGACTAGGGGCACCGGGGAGCTGTTTTTT.

CDR3 DNA sequence: TGCAGCGTCCGAGTCGGGAACTATGGCTACACCTTC. Amino acid sequence: CSVRVGNYGYTF. V and J are TRBV29-1 and TRBJ1-2; no clear D gene. The CDR3 is made up of 12 amino acids. The V gene's germline CDR1 is SQVTM and CDR2 ANQGSEA. V gave up 6 bases and J gave up 2 bases, with 10 bases separating them.

Only a few counts were recorded for this clonotype. A much larger clonotype is one base distant, so this may be a read error. The chain joins TRBV20-1 to TRBJ1-1; 9 bases align to TRBD1. From germline, CDR1 is DFQATT and CDR2 SNEGSKA (reference sequence). This CDR3 has 12 amino acids. CDR3: CSAGTGNAEAFF. CDR3 coding DNA: TGCAGTGCCGGGACAGGGAACGCTGAAGCTTTCTTT.